This T cell receptor (beta chain) appears in the sequencing data of a study of identical twins. TCRdb re-analysed the 5' RACE reads in MiXCR, keeping a single row per CDR3 protein. The sample has over 500,000 distinct CDR3 sequences, less than 25% seen once; the top ten hold 0.8% to 1%. The CDR3 consists of 13 residues. V was trimmed by 3 bases and J by 6 bases, leaving 12 bases between them. Germline CDR1 SGHTA, CDR2 FQGNSA. This clonotype has just a few counts. These same records also appear under a second study, on T cells expressing NK-cell markers. That investigation notes: Dominant NKG2C+ clonotypes accounted for roughly 1.0-7.0% of CD8+ T cells in about six donors.

V is TRBV7-2 and J is TRBJ2-7; D might be TRBD2 (6 bases). Sequenced input: CD4+ T cells sorted from blood. This sequence originates from a woman aged 18-29 years in good health. The CDR3 is CASSFIAGSEQYF. CDR3 nucleotide sequence: TGTGCCAGCAGCTTCATCGCGGGAAGCGAGCAGTACTTC.